The 10 T cell receptor beta chains listed next were all sequenced from one sample in a study of cytomegalovirus exposure and HLA in healthy donors. Primers for the PCR totalled 60 Vbeta and 13 Jbeta. TCRdb's copy holds only in-frame clones and misses some; the assay was immunoSEQ multiplex PCR. The sample consists of some 110,000 clones, around 74% of them appearing once. The specimen sequenced was PBMCs. The source is a woman in her thirties or forties in good health and CMV-seropositive.

In its sample, this clone was seen a few times. The V gene is TRBV11-2, the J gene TRBJ2-2; the match to TRBD2 covers 8 bases. CDR1 is SGHAT, CDR2 FQNNGV, per germline. This CDR3 contains 17 residues. The V segment lost 4 bases and the J segment 1 base; nucleotides outside the gene matches: 8. The CDR3 region is CASSYLGGGVNTGELFF. CDR3 DNA: TGTGCCAGCAGCTACCTCGGGGGGGGAGTGAACACCGGGGAGCTGTTTTTT. The variable domain in full, completed from reference TRBV11-2 and TRBJ2-2, reads EAGVAQSPRYKIIEKRQSVAFWCNPISGHATLYWYQQILGQGPKLLIQFQNNGVVDDSQLPKDRFSAERLKGVDSTLKIQPAKLEDSAVYLCASSYLGGGVNTGELFFGEGSRLTVL.

V gene TRBV28 combines with J gene TRBJ2-2; TRBD1 matches at 12 bases. The CDR3 consists of 16 residues. V shed 6 bases, J shed 7 bases, and the junction held 9 bases outside the gene matches. The germline V gene encodes CDR1 MDHEN and CDR2 SYDVKM. CDR3 amino acids: CASSNPGQGAGGELFF. DNA for the CDR3: TGTGCCAGCAGCAATCCGGGACAGGGGGCCGGCGGGGAGCTGTTTTTT.

The chain is built from TRBV28 and TRBJ1-6, with a tentative D call TRBD1 (6 bases). The CDR3 spans 13 residues. Germline CDR1 and CDR2: MDHEN and SYDVKM. V lost 8 bases and J lost 10, with 15 bases in between. The CDR3, as DNA: TGTGCCAGCCACAGCCGGGGACAATCACCCCTCCACTTT. It is translated as CASHSRGQSPLHF.

The gene calls are TRBV19 and TRBJ2-2; a possible D gene is TRBD2 (5 bases). Germline CDR1 is LNHDA and CDR2 is SQIVND (reference sequence). V was pared by 11 bases and J by 2 bases, with 18 bases between. CDR3 size: 15 residues. Here the CDR3 reads CAAGGGERNTGELFF. The CDR3 DNA is TGTGCCGCCGGAGGCGGAGAGCGAAACACCGGGGAGCTGTTTTTT.

The chain combines TRBV7-8 with TRBJ2-1; weak D call: TRBD2 (6 bases). The germline V gene encodes CDR1 SGHVS and CDR2 FQNEAQ. V was pared by 5 bases and J by 3 bases, with 17 bases between. The CDR3 has 16 amino acids. The CDR3 nucleotides read TGTGCCAGCAGCCCACCCGGGACTGGATTCTACAATGAGCAGTTCTTC. This sequence encodes CASSPPGTGFYNEQFF.

The chain couples TRBV5-4 to TRBJ1-4, with D possibly TRBD1 on 6 matching bases. Germline V gives CDR1 SGHNT, CDR2 YYREEE (reference sequence). This CDR3 contains 14 residues. With 4 bases removed from V and 5 bases from J, the gap between germline ends came to 12 bases. CDR3 sequence (DNA): TGTGCCAGCAGCCAAGGCCAGGGGAATGAAAAACTGTTTTTT. This translates into CASSQGQGNEKLFF. Based on the CDR3 plus reference TRBV5-4 and TRBJ1-4, the full variable domain is ETGVTQSPTHLIKTRGQQVTLRCSSQSGHNTVSWYQQALGQGPQFIFQYYREEENGRGNFPPRFSGLQFPNYSSELNVNALELDDSALYLCASSQGQGNEKLFFGSGTQLSVL.

The gene calls are TRBV5-4 and TRBJ2-7; TRBD2 aligns across 10 bases. The CDR3 has 13 amino acids. CDR1 and CDR2 from the germline V gene are SGHNT and YYREEE (reference sequence). The ends lost 6 bases at V and 4 bases at J; junction bases unmatched: 4. The CDR3 nucleotides read TGTGCCAGCAAGCTAGCGGGGGTATACGAGCAGTACTTC. This encodes CASKLAGVYEQYF.

V is TRBV29-1 and J is TRBJ1-3; D gene uncertain. Trimming removed 3 bases from V and 5 bases from J, with 11 bases in between. The CDR3 runs to 13 residues. Germline CDR1 SQVTM, CDR2 ANQGSEA. The CDR3 region is CSVDTSGRNTIYF. CDR3 sequence (DNA): TGCAGCGTTGATACCAGCGGTCGAAACACCATATATTTT.

The rearrangement uses TRBV5-1 and TRBJ2-5; 8 bases align to TRBD1. Germline V gene sequence: CDR1 SGHRS, CDR2 YFSETQ. CDR3 length: 12 amino acids. V was clipped by 0 bases and J by 12 bases; unmatched bases: 4. DNA for the CDR3: TGCGCCAGCAGCTTGGACCCGGGACAGGAGTACTTC. It yields the protein CASSLDPGQEYF.

About this clone itself: At one end, the junction sequence differs from germline, possibly due to a read error. The chain is built from TRBV6-4 and TRBJ1-5; D not certain. This CDR3 spans 11 amino acids. Germline values: CDR1 MRHNA, CDR2 SNTAGT. CDR3 bases: TGCAACACCCTCCCTTTTTCGCCCCAGCATTTT. This translates into CNTLPFSPQHF.